The T cell receptor beta chain under discussion was sequenced for a study of preoperative IRX-2 immunotherapy in early breast cancer. The treatment is: preoperative locoregional IRX-2 cytokine immunotherapy. Trimming took 3 bases from V and 7 from J, leaving 15 bases between them. The CDR3 is 15 amino acids. Germline V gives CDR1 SGHVS, CDR2 FNYEAQ. The method was immunoSEQ multiplex PCR; TCRdb's version includes in-frame clones alone and lacks a portion of them. The table lists more than 20,000 clones, roughly four fifths of them singletons. This clone is a singleton in its sample. V usage is TRBV7-6 and J usage is TRBJ2-2, with D hard to call. The clonotype comes from a human donor with breast cancer. Sequencing used lymph node tissue, obtained after IRX-2 immunotherapy. The CDR3: CASSLHSLDFGELFF. In nucleotides, the CDR3 is TGTGCCAGCAGCTTGCACAGTTTGGATTTCGGGGAGCTGTTTTTT.